This T cell receptor (beta chain) was profiled in a study of cytomegalovirus exposure and HLA in healthy donors. PCR was performed using 60 Vbeta and 13 Jbeta primers. Repertoires were generated with immunoSEQ multiplex PCR, while TCRdb's copy carries only in-frame clones and drops some. The sample contains some 200,000 clones, around three quarters of which appear only once. This CDR3 is built from 15 residues. The germline V gene has CDR1 SGHRS and CDR2 YFSETQ. Sequencing was carried out using PBMCs. The chain recombines TRBV5-1 with TRBJ2-5; D unresolved. The end of the DNA fits TRBJ2-7 better, so the J call may be wrong. The TCR originated in a young woman in good health and CMV-seropositive. The CDR3: CASSSLRSSSYEQYF. The DNA of the CDR3 is TGCGCCAGCAGCTCTCTCCGAAGTAGCTCCTACGAGCAGTACTTC.